The 14 T cell receptor beta chains below come from one sample, sequenced in a study of blood T cell repertoires in COVID-19. Clones were read by immunoSEQ multiplex PCR, and TCRdb kept only the in-frame ones, dropping some. The sample lists over 30,000 clones, about 90% seen once, with about 20% in the top ten. Sequencing was done on a sample of peripheral blood. The receptor set was obtained from a man aged 80 or over with acute or convalescent COVID-19.

This chain links TRBV9 with TRBJ1-6, with a weak D call TRBD1 (5 bases). Looked up from germline, CDR1 is SGDLS and CDR2 is YYNGEE. The ends were cut back, 0 bases at V and 5 bases at J, with 6 bases in the middle. The CDR3 extends over 14 amino acids. CDR3 region: CASSVGQHNSPLHF. Here the CDR3 DNA reads TGTGCCAGCAGCGTAGGACAGCATAATTCACCCCTCCACTTT. Complete variable domain (other parts from reference TRBV9 and TRBJ1-6): DSGVTQTPKHLITATGQRVTLRCSPRSGDLSVYWYQQSLDQGLQFLIQYYNGEERAKGNILERFSAQQFPDLHSELNLSSLELGDSALYFCASSVGQHNSPLHFGNGTRLTVT.

The rearrangement joins TRBV21-1 to TRBJ2-3; the table's D call of TRBD2 was not tested on the DNA. TRBV21-1 is listed as a pseudogene. This CDR3 comprises 23 residues. Written as DNA, the CDR3 is TGTGCCAGCAGCACCGCACATGCCCCTGCGGGACTAGCGGGACTAATCAGCACAGATACGCAGTATTTT. Its translation is CASSTAHAPAGLAGLISTDTQYF.

The rearrangement joins TRBV2 to TRBJ1-2, with D perhaps TRBD1 (5 bases). CDR3 length: 13 residues. Germline CDR1 is SNHLY and CDR2 is FYNNEI. With 4 bases removed from V and 8 bases from J, the gap between germline ends came to 14 bases. The CDR3 loop reads CASSAAGGLGYTF. The CDR3 DNA is TGTGCCAGCAGTGCCGCCGGGGGTCTAGGCTACACCTTC.

The chain joins TRBV6-5 to TRBJ1-2, with D perhaps TRBD1 (6 bases). V was cut by 4 bases and J by 3 bases, with 15 bases left in between. The CDR3 is 15 residues long. CDR1 is MNHEY and CDR2 is SVGAGI in the germline V gene. CDR3 residues: CASSSGGRGYYGYTF. Written as DNA, the CDR3 is TGTGCCAGCAGTTCCGGGGGGCGTGGGTACTATGGCTACACCTTC.

The V gene is TRBV7-2, the J gene TRBJ1-5; 7 nucleotides match TRBD1. Germline V gene sequence: CDR1 SGHTA, CDR2 FQGNSA. The CDR3 extends over 14 amino acids. Germline trimming cut 5 bases from V and 5 bases from J; bases unmatched to any gene: 6. Written as DNA, the CDR3 is TGTGCCAGCAGCCTCTACAGGGGAGATCAGCCCCAGCATTTT. Translating gives CASSLYRGDQPQHF.

This clone has only one observation. This chain links TRBV5-1 with TRBJ2-1, with D hard to call. Trimming shortened V by 4 bases and J by 3 bases, and 5 bases separated the two germline ends. Germline CDR1 SGHRS, CDR2 YFSETQ. This CDR3 has 12 amino acids. The CDR3 is CASSRVYNEQFF. The CDR3 DNA reads as TGCGCCAGCAGCCGGGTCTACAATGAGCAGTTCTTC.

The CDR3 is CASSVSGGVEQYF. The CDR3 DNA sequence: TGCGCCAGCAGTGTATCAGGGGGCGTCGAGCAGTACTTC. The gene calls are TRBV10-1 and TRBJ2-7; 8 nucleotides align to TRBD1. CDR3 size: 13 residues. Germline loops: CDR1 WNHNN, CDR2 SYGVQD (reference sequence). V lost 4 bases and J lost 6; bases outside the gene matches: 5.

The J gene is TRBJ2-3, the V gene TRBV3-1 (or the pseudogene TRBV3-2); 8 bases are a match to TRBD2. Trimming removed 0 bases from V and 8 bases from J; junction bases left unmatched: 7. The CDR3 runs to 15 residues. Germline V lookup: CDR1 LGHDT, CDR2 YNNKEL (reference sequence). This chain's CDR3 is CASSQDTGGAGTQYF. The CDR3 nucleotides read TGTGCCAGCAGCCAAGATACCGGGGGGGCGGGTACGCAGTATTTT.

The rearrangement joins TRBV7-6 to TRBJ1-3; D is unclear. The CDR3 is made up of 16 amino acids. Germline V CDR1 and CDR2: SGHVS, FNYEAQ. V lost 7 bases to trimming and J lost 0 bases, with 16 bases between them. CDR3 residues: CASTLTVAVSGNTIYF. For the CDR3, the DNA is TGTGCCAGCACCCTTACCGTGGCAGTCTCTGGAAACACCATATATTTT.

This clone was observed a handful of times. This chain connects TRBV5-1 to TRBJ2-5, with TRBD2 identical over 15 bases. The CDR3 contains 15 residues. CDR1 is SGHRS, CDR2 YFSETQ, per germline. V lost 3 bases and J lost 5; bases outside the gene matches: 2. The CDR3: CASSSGTSGGETQYF. DNA for the CDR3: TGCGCCAGCAGCTCCGGGACTAGCGGGGGGGAGACCCAGTACTTC. Full variable domain (rest looked up from reference TRBV5-1 and TRBJ2-5): KAGVTQTPRYLIKTRGQQVTLSCSPISGHRSVSWYQQTPGQGLQFLFEYFSETQRNKGNFPGRFSGRQFSNSRSEMNVSTLELGDSALYLCASSSGTSGGETQYFGPGTRLLVL.

This sequence joins TRBV7-9 and TRBJ1-5; TRBD1 agrees at 8 bases. V was pared by 3 bases and J by 5 bases, with 0 bases of the junction left unmatched. This CDR3 has 13 amino acids. Per the germline V gene, CDR1 is SEHNR and CDR2 is FQNEAQ (reference sequence). CDR3 nucleotide sequence: TGTGCCAGCAGCTTGGGACAGGATCAGCCCCAGCATTTT. It encodes CASSLGQDQPQHF.

The chain couples TRBV4-1 to TRBJ2-4; no clear D gene. In germline, CDR1 is MGHRA, CDR2 YSYEKL. The CDR3 length is 13 residues. The V end lost 0 bases, the J end lost 6 bases, and 6 bases lay between the germline ends. DNA for the CDR3: TGCGCCAGCAGCCAAGATCGCGCAAACATTCAGTACTTC. Protein product: CASSQDRANIQYF.

The sample holds one count of this clone. The gene calls are TRBV7-9 and TRBJ2-2, with TRBD2 identical over 9 bases. Germline-derived CDR1 and CDR2 are SEHNR and FQNEAQ (reference sequence). The CDR3 spans 16 residues. The V segment lost 2 bases and the J segment 0 bases; nucleotides outside the gene matches: 1. The CDR3 sequence is CASSLLAGTNTGELFF. CDR3 nucleotide sequence: TGTGCCAGCAGCTTACTAGCGGGGACGAACACCGGGGAGCTGTTTTTT.

CDR3: CASSHASLRAYNEQFF. The CDR3 nucleotides read TGTGCCAGCAGCCATGCCAGCCTCAGGGCTTACAATGAGCAGTTCTTC. This chain connects TRBV3-1 (or the pseudogene TRBV3-2) to TRBJ2-1; possible D gene TRBD1, 5 bases. Germline V gene lookup returns CDR1 LGHDT and CDR2 YNNKEL (reference sequence). The CDR3 extends over 16 amino acids. Trimming stripped 3 bases from V and 4 bases from J, with 16 bases between.